This T cell receptor (beta chain) was retrieved from a study of monozygotic twins with inflammatory bowel disease. Per donor there was one draw, yielding a blood sample of 2.5 ml. The germline gives CDR1 SGHNT, CDR2 YYREEE (reference sequence). This CDR3 has 17 residues. Template switching introduced UMIs that contain a 6-nucleotide sample barcode. TCRdb reworked the 5' RACE reads into one entry per CDR3 protein, no DNA. The repertoire table contains hundreds of thousands of distinct CDR3 sequences. This chain joins TRBV5-4 and TRBJ2-3; TCRdb indicates TRBD1, and absent DNA this call remains unverified. The origin of this receptor is a human donor with ulcerative colitis or Crohn's disease, or a healthy co-twin of an affected twin (not recorded which). The sequenced sample consisted of blood. The CDR3 reads CASRTNRGRELADTQYF.